This entry lists 24 T cell receptor beta chains sequenced from one sample in a study of blood T cell repertoires in COVID-19. Using immunoSEQ multiplex PCR, the repertoire was profiled, and TCRdb retains in-frame clones only, with some absent. The sample shows about 180,000 clones, around 80% of them seen only once. Sequences were obtained from PBMCs or T cells enriched from blood (not recorded which). The receptors here all came from a man aged 45 to 65 who had recovered from COVID-19.

Comments on this clone: Compared with germline, one end of the junction differs, possibly owing to a read error. This chain links TRBV30 with TRBJ1-3; D call uncertain. Germline CDR1 and CDR2: GTSNPN and SVGIG (reference sequence). The CDR3 is 12 amino acids. CDR3 DNA: TGTGCCAGGAGGGAGTTCGGAAACACCATATATTTT. It specifies CARREFGNTIYF.

The V call is TRBV18, the J call TRBJ2-1, with 10 positions matching TRBD2. Trimming at V came to 0 bases and at J to 1 base, leaving 3 bases not matched to a gene. Germline CDR1 KGHSH, CDR2 LQKENI. This CDR3 comprises 17 residues. The CDR3 protein is CASSPPLAGISYNEQFF. The CDR3 nucleotides are TGTGCCAGCTCACCACCACTAGCGGGGATTTCCTACAATGAGCAGTTCTTC.

The chain couples TRBV27 to TRBJ1-5; TRBD1 is a possible D gene (6 bases). CDR3 length: 15 residues. The V end was cut by 2 bases, the J end by 4 bases, with 12 bases between. Germline V gives CDR1 MNHEY, CDR2 SMNVEV (reference sequence). DNA of the CDR3: TGTGCCAGCAGTTTAAGAGGGGGTACGAATCAGCCCCAGCATTTT. Protein product: CASSLRGGTNQPQHF.

In this sample, this clone turned up a few times. V and J are TRBV5-1 and TRBJ2-7, with D perhaps matching TRBD1 (5 bases). Trimming pared 1 base from V and 7 bases from J, leaving 15 bases between. The CDR3 is 14 residues long. Germline values: CDR1 SGHRS, CDR2 YFSETQ. CDR3 sequence reads: CASSLYSDMGEQYF. The CDR3 bases are TGCGCCAGCAGCTTGTATTCGGACATGGGGGAGCAGTACTTC.

This clone was counted a single time. The chain is built from TRBV5-1 and TRBJ1-1; possibly TRBD1 for D (6 bases). V was pared by 3 bases and J by 4 bases, with 10 bases between. The length of the CDR3 is 13 residues. Germline CDR1 and CDR2: SGHRS and YFSETQ. CDR3 coding DNA: TGCGCCAGCAGCTCTACAGGGTCCACTGAAGCTTTCTTT. It translates to CASSSTGSTEAFF.

This sequence joins TRBV6-1 and TRBJ1-1, with 9 positions matching TRBD1. V shed 4 bases, J shed 3 bases, and the junction held 3 bases outside the gene matches. CDR1 MNHNS and CDR2 SASEGT come from the germline V gene. This CDR3 is 14 amino acids long. The CDR3 nucleotides read TGTGCCAGCAGTGTCCGGACAGGGGACACTGAAGCTTTCTTT. Translating it yields CASSVRTGDTEAFF.

The rearrangement links TRBV7-9 to TRBJ2-5; 8 bases align to TRBD1. The length of the CDR3 is 15 residues. Germline loops: CDR1 SEHNR, CDR2 FQNEAQ (reference sequence). J was trimmed by 5 bases and V by 5 bases; bases with no gene match: 10. CDR3: CASSLIGQGRETQYF. CDR3 nucleotides: TGTGCCAGCAGCCTTATTGGACAGGGTCGGGAGACCCAGTACTTC.

The chain links TRBV5-5 to TRBJ1-2; 7 nucleotides align to TRBD1. This CDR3 region has 14 residues. V shed 5 bases, J shed 3 bases, and the junction held 7 bases outside the gene matches. Germline V gene data show CDR1 as SGHKS and CDR2 as YYEKEE (reference sequence). In DNA, the CDR3 is TGTGCCAGCAGACAGACAGGGATGGACTATGGCTACACCTTC. The encoded protein is CASRQTGMDYGYTF.

This clone was found once. This chain uses TRBV3-1 (or the pseudogene TRBV3-2) with TRBJ1-1; unclear D gene. Germline assignment: CDR1 LGHDT and CDR2 YNNKEL (reference sequence). Trimming took off 5 bases at V and 2 bases at J, with 6 bases between the two ends. The CDR3 sequence is 12 residues long. CDR3 nucleotides: TGTGCCAGCAGCTCACAAAACACTGAAGCTTTCTTT. Its protein is CASSSQNTEAFF.

The V and J genes are TRBV29-1 and TRBJ1-1; weak D call: TRBD1 (6 bases). The V end was cut by 1 base, the J end by 1 base, with 10 bases between. CDR1 is SQVTM, CDR2 ANQGSEA, per germline. The CDR3 length is 14 residues. CDR3 sequence: CSVEVRRGNTEAFF. Here the CDR3 DNA reads TGCAGCGTTGAAGTGCGCAGGGGGAACACTGAAGCTTTCTTT.

The chain is built from TRBV4-2 and TRBJ2-1; TRBD1 aligns across 7 bases. This CDR3 comprises 15 residues. J lost 10 bases, V lost 0 bases, and 9 bases had no gene match. Germline values: CDR1 LGHNA, CDR2 YNFKEQ. The CDR3 loop is CASSQDSTGNREQFF. Written as DNA, the CDR3 is TGTGCCAGCAGCCAAGATTCGACAGGGAATCGGGAGCAGTTCTTC.

J is TRBJ1-3 and V is TRBV4-1; 7 bases map to TRBD1. Unmatched junction bases numbered 5, after V lost 1 base and J lost 2 bases. This CDR3 is built from 16 residues. CDR1 MGHRA and CDR2 YSYEKL come from the germline V gene. DNA of the CDR3: TGCGCCAGCAGCCAAGGTGACAGGGTGGCTGGAAACACCATATATTTT. It codes for CASSQGDRVAGNTIYF.

This clone appeared a few times. DNA for the CDR3: TGTGCCAGCAGCAGTGAGCAGGCCAGATTGAACACTGAAGCTTTCTTT. It yields the protein CASSSEQARLNTEAFF. The J gene is TRBJ1-1, the V gene TRBV5-5; D gene unclear. The CDR3 is made up of 16 amino acids. V was trimmed by 4 bases and J by 0 bases, leaving 16 bases between them. Germline V gene data show CDR1 as SGHKS and CDR2 as YYEKEE (reference sequence).

In this sample, this clone turned up once. The chain joins TRBV5-1 to TRBJ2-5, with 11 bases identical to TRBD2. V shed 7 bases and J 1 base; nucleotides not matched to a gene: 6. CDR3 size: 15 residues. The germline CDR1 and CDR2 sequences are SGHRS and YFSETQ. The CDR3 nucleotides read TGCGCCAGCTGGGTAACTAGCGGGGGCCAAGAGACCCAGTACTTC. This translates into CASWVTSGGQETQYF.

This rearrangement joins TRBV18 to TRBJ2-1, with a tentative D call TRBD2 (6 bases). Trimming shortened V by 2 bases and J by 2 bases, and 16 bases separated the two germline ends. There are 17 residues in the CDR3. CDR1 and CDR2 (germline): KGHSH, LQKENI. The CDR3 region is CASSPGTRQLTYNEQFF. CDR3 in DNA: TGTGCCAGCTCACCAGGGACTCGGCAGCTCACCTACAATGAGCAGTTCTTC.

The CDR3 region is CAISGGAGQGDRYGYTF. DNA of the CDR3: TGTGCCATCAGTGGGGGGGCCGGACAGGGTGACAGATATGGCTACACCTTC. This chain links TRBV10-3 with TRBJ1-2, with 8 bases lining up with TRBD1. Germline V gives CDR1 ENHRY, CDR2 SYGVKD. Trimming took 4 bases from V and 5 from J; bases not matched to a gene: 15. This CDR3 is built from 17 residues.

J is TRBJ2-1 and V is TRBV5-1; a possible D gene is TRBD1 (6 bases). Between the trimmed V and J ends, which lost 1 base and 0 bases, there was a span of 11 bases. The CDR3 is 16 residues long. Germline V lookup: CDR1 SGHRS, CDR2 YFSETQ. CDR3 residues: CASSLNGGSSYNEQFF. The CDR3 DNA is TGCGCCAGCAGCTTGAATGGGGGCAGCTCCTACAATGAGCAGTTCTTC.

The rearrangement joins TRBV5-1 to TRBJ2-3; TRBD2 agrees at 14 bases. J gave up 3 bases and V 4 bases, and 10 bases lay outside the gene matches. Per germline, CDR1 SGHRS and CDR2 YFSETQ. The CDR3 length is 18 residues. The CDR3 DNA follows: TGCGCCAGCAGCCGAGACCCGACTAGCGGGGGGGGTACAGATACGCAGTATTTT. Protein product: CASSRDPTSGGGTDTQYF. The full variable domain, in which reference TRBV5-1 and TRBJ2-3 provide the parts outside the CDR3, is KAGVTQTPRYLIKTRGQQVTLSCSPISGHRSVSWYQQTPGQGLQFLFEYFSETQRNKGNFPGRFSGRQFSNSRSEMNVSTLELGDSALYLCASSRDPTSGGGTDTQYFGPGTRLTVL.

V usage is TRBV19 and J usage is TRBJ2-3; 7 positions agree with TRBD2. The CDR3 extends over 14 amino acids. V lost 1 base and J lost 4; bases outside the gene matches: 2. The germline V gene has CDR1 LNHDA and CDR2 SQIVND (reference sequence). The CDR3 DNA reads as TGTGCCAGTAGTATAGTAGCGGGTCCAGATACGCAGTATTTT. Protein: CASSIVAGPDTQYF.

The V gene is TRBV30, the J gene TRBJ2-7; D gene ambiguous. Trimming removed 0 bases from V and 1 base from J, with 4 bases in between. CDR1 and CDR2 (germline): GTSNPN, SVGIG (reference sequence). The CDR3 runs 12 residues. The CDR3 loop reads CAWSVLSYEQYF. DNA of the CDR3: TGTGCCTGGAGTGTACTGTCCTACGAGCAGTACTTC. Using reference TRBV30 and TRBJ2-7 for the parts outside the CDR3, the full variable domain is SQTIHQWPATLVQPVGSPLSLECTVEGTSNPNLYWYRQAAGRGLQLLFYSVGIGQISSEVPQNLSASRPQDRQFILSSKKLLLSDSGFYLCAWSVLSYEQYFGPGTRLTVT.

The chain carries TRBV29-1 and TRBJ2-3, with D possibly being TRBD2 (6 bases). The CDR3 spans 12 residues. The germline CDR1 and CDR2 sequences are SQVTM and ANQGSEA. V dropped 3 bases and J dropped 5 bases, with 9 bases sitting between them. The CDR3 bases are TGCAGCGTTGAGACGGGAGTAGATACGCAGTATTTT. Its translation is CSVETGVDTQYF.

The rearrangement links TRBV10-3 to TRBJ2-3, with D perhaps matching TRBD2 (5 bases). Trimming left V 4 bases short and J 5 bases short, with 19 bases between. This CDR3 contains 16 residues. Germline assignment: CDR1 ENHRY and CDR2 SYGVKD. This chain's CDR3 is CAISVGLGVGGDTQYF. The CDR3 nucleotides are TGTGCCATCAGTGTTGGTCTTGGGGTTGGAGGAGATACGCAGTATTTT.

The V and J genes are TRBV9 and TRBJ1-3; 9 positions agree with TRBD1. CDR1 and CDR2 from the germline V gene are SGDLS and YYNGEE. V dropped 5 bases and J dropped 2; count of bases not matched to a gene: 2. The CDR3 totals 14 residues. The CDR3 bases are TGTGCCAGCAGGCGGACAGGGGCTGGAAACACCATATATTTT. Translating it yields CASRRTGAGNTIYF.

This chain links TRBV5-1 with TRBJ2-5; D perhaps matches TRBD2 (6 bases). V lost 1 base, J lost 2 bases, and 15 bases lay in between. Germline CDR1 is SGHRS and CDR2 is YFSETQ. The CDR3 totals 16 residues. CDR3 nucleotide sequence: TGCGCCAGCAGCTTGAGTACAGGCGGGGCTCAAGAGACCCAGTACTTC. Translating gives CASSLSTGGAQETQYF.